This T cell receptor beta chain was profiled in a study of beta chain features in type 1 diabetes. Overall study: No age, gender or cell yield differences were seen between patients and healthy donors.

Germline values: CDR1 LGHNA, CDR2 YSLEER. The CDR3 has 17 residues. The V and J ends lost 5 bases and 0 bases respectively, with 14 bases between them. This clone was seen only a few times. Antigen unknown. Expressed TCRB transcripts were sequenced because the isolated RNA had all been reverse transcribed beforehand. Profiled with immunoSEQ multiplex PCR; TCRdb holds only in-frame clones, not every one. The sample has around 430,000 clones, over 25% seen once; the top ten hold around 0.065%. Findings of the study overall: Patients' naive, central memory and regulatory TCRB repertoires appeared more alike than those of healthy donors.

CD4+ cells of the naive, central memory, regulatory and stem cell-like memory types were sorted via CD45RO/CCR7/CD25/CD127/CD95/CD27. What was sequenced was naive CD4+ T cells from blood. This receptor was obtained from a young man in good health. V gene TRBV4-3 combines with J gene TRBJ2-6; D gene ambiguous. CDR3 coding DNA: TGCGCCAGCAGCTTATTAGGGTACCGCTCTGGGGCCAACGTCCTGACTTTC. Its translation: CASSLLGYRSGANVLTF.